The rows below give T cell receptor beta chains drawn from one sample of a study of technical replicates of blood from a few donors. Some clones are missing from TCRdb's copy, which holds only in-frame ones; the method was immunoSEQ multiplex PCR. In the table there are over 65,000 clones, around 97% of which are singletons. The sample taken for sequencing was T cells isolated from PBMCs. These receptors were obtained from a human donor in good health. Both conserved end residues are part of each CDR3. Fields, in order: J gene, CDR3 length, V gene, D gene, clone size, CDR3 protein, CDR3 DNA. The D gene is left open where the match is weak. Clone size, where shown, is once, few, many, or a class for clones that have expanded.

TRBJ2-1 | 16 | TRBV4-1 | TRBD2 | NA | CASSRRLAGGSNEQFF | TGCGCCAGCAGTCGGCGACTAGCGGGGGGAAGCAATGAGCAGTTCTTC
TRBJ2-7 | 12 | TRBV18 | NA | NA | CASSPQPPRIYF | TGTGCCAGCTCACCTCAGCCGCCCAGGATCTACTTC
TRBJ2-7 | 13 | TRBV15 | NA | NA | CATSRDRGYEQYF | TGTGCCACCAGCAGAGACAGGGGCTACGAGCAGTACTTC
TRBJ1-4 | 14 | TRBV7-9 | TRBD1 | once | CASSGQGGNEKLFF | TGTGCCAGCAGCGGACAGGGGGGTAATGAAAAACTGTTTTTT
TRBJ1-1 | 14 | TRBV6-5 | NA | few | CASSQGHSNTEAFF | TGTGCCAGCAGTCAGGGACACTCGAACACTGAAGCTTTCTTT
TRBJ2-1 | 14 | TRBV18 | TRBD1 | NA | CASSPTGWDNEQFF | TGTGCCAGCTCACCGACAGGGTGGGACAATGAGCAGTTCTTC
TRBJ1-1 | 16 | TRBV19 | NA | NA | CASSILTGRVNTEAFF | TGTGCCAGTAGTATCCTCACCGGCAGGGTGAACACTGAAGCTTTCTTT
TRBJ2-7 | 15 | TRBV18 | TRBD1 | NA | CASSQGQGGTYEQYF | TGTGCCAGCTCCCAGGGACAGGGGGGGACATACGAGCAGTACTTC
TRBJ2-1 | 15 | TRBV29-1 | NA | NA | CSVEASSGTYNEQFF | TGCAGCGTTGAAGCCAGTAGCGGTACCTACAATGAGCAGTTCTTC
TRBJ1-6 | 13 | TRBV7-2 | NA | NA | CATSRGLVRFLHF | TGTGCCACCTCCCGCGGGCTTGTCAGGTTCCTCCACTTT
TRBJ2-7 | 17 | TRBV11-1 | TRBD2 | NA | CASSFYKGLDWSKEQYF | TGTGCCAGCAGCTTCTATAAGGGACTAGATTGGTCGAAGGAGCAGTACTTC
TRBJ2-1 | 15 | TRBV6-5 | TRBD2 | NA | CASSYGLAGGNEQFF | TGTGCCAGCAGTTACGGACTAGCGGGGGGAAATGAGCAGTTCTTC
TRBJ1-1 | 15 | TRBV12-5 | TRBD1 | NA | CASGLVDRVSPEAFF | TGTGCTAGTGGTTTGGTGGACAGGGTTTCCCCTGAAGCTTTCTTT
TRBJ1-4 | 13 | TRBV2 | TRBD1 | NA | CASRTGSGEKLFF | TGTGCCAGCCGGACAGGGTCTGGAGAAAAACTGTTTTTT
TRBJ2-7 | 14 | TRBV7-9 | TRBD1 | NA | CASSRDRETDEQYF | TGTGCCAGCAGCCGGGACAGGGAAACGGACGAGCAGTACTTC
TRBJ1-4 | 15 | TRBV2 | NA | NA | CASTEEGYAHEKLFF | TGTGCCAGCACCGAAGAGGGATACGCGCATGAAAAACTGTTTTTT
TRBJ1-5 | 13 | TRBV27 | NA | NA | CASSPGAGQPQHF | TGTGCCAGCAGCCCCGGCGCGGGACAGCCCCAGCATTTT
TRBJ2-7 | 17 | TRBV27 | TRBD2 | NA | CASSLLAGGTSSYEQYF | TGTGCCAGCAGTTTGCTAGCGGGAGGGACAAGCTCCTACGAGCAGTACTTC
TRBJ2-7 | 14 | TRBV5-4 | TRBD1 | NA | CASSLGTGAYEQYF | TGTGCCAGCAGCTTGGGGACAGGGGCCTACGAGCAGTACTTC
TRBJ1-2 | 13 | TRBV18 | TRBD1 | NA | CASSPDRAGGYTF | TGTGCCAGCTCACCTGACAGGGCAGGTGGCTACACCTTC
TRBJ2-1 | 13 | TRBV6-5 | NA | NA | CASRQTGHNEQFF | TGTGCCAGCAGGCAAACAGGGCACAATGAGCAGTTCTTC
TRBJ2-1 | 16 | TRBV5-4 | TRBD2 | NA | CASRRTGTSGVGEQFF | TGTGCCAGCAGAAGGACCGGGACTAGCGGGGTGGGTGAGCAGTTCTTC
TRBJ2-1 | 14 | TRBV5-1 | TRBD1 | NA | CASSLRGPANEQFF | TGCGCCAGCAGCTTGAGGGGGCCCGCAAATGAGCAGTTCTTC
TRBJ2-2 | 17 | TRBV7-9 | NA | few | CASSSIRRGSRAGELFF | TGTGCCAGCAGCTCAATAAGGAGAGGATCCCGGGCCGGGGAGCTGTTTTTT
TRBJ1-4 | 14 | TRBV2 | TRBD1 | NA | CASRGTASDEKLFF | TGTGCCAGCAGAGGGACAGCCAGCGATGAAAAACTGTTTTTT
TRBJ1-3 | 17 | TRBV5-8 | TRBD1 | NA | CASSLRTGASSGNTIYF | TGTGCCAGCAGCTTAAGGACAGGGGCTAGCTCTGGAAACACCATATATTTT
TRBJ2-1 | 15 | TRBV4-1 | NA | NA | CASSQVQASYNEQFF | TGCGCCAGCAGTCAGGTCCAAGCATCCTACAATGAGCAGTTCTTC
TRBJ2-5 | 15 | TRBV6-4 | TRBD1 | NA | CASQRDRDRSETQYF | TGTGCCAGCCAAAGAGATCGGGACAGGTCGGAGACCCAGTACTTC
TRBJ1-4 | 14 | TRBV4-1 | NA | few | CASSQARAGEKLFF | TGCGCCAGCAGCCAAGCCAGGGCGGGGGAAAAACTGTTTTTT
TRBJ2-2 | 14 | TRBV5-6 | NA | NA | CASSFLTVTGELFF | TGTGCCAGCAGCTTTTTGACAGTCACCGGGGAGCTGTTTTTT
TRBJ1-2 | 12 | TRBV30 | NA | NA | CAWSSGRWGYTF | TGTGCCTGGAGCTCAGGGAGGTGGGGCTACACCTTC
TRBJ2-7 | 14 | TRBV2 | NA | NA | CATQDWQSSYEQYF | TGTGCCACCCAGGACTGGCAGAGCTCCTACGAGCAGTACTTC
TRBJ1-1 | 15 | TRBV15 | TRBD1 | NA | CATSPRDQGGTEAFF | TGTGCCACCAGCCCACGCGATCAGGGGGGTACTGAAGCTTTCTTT